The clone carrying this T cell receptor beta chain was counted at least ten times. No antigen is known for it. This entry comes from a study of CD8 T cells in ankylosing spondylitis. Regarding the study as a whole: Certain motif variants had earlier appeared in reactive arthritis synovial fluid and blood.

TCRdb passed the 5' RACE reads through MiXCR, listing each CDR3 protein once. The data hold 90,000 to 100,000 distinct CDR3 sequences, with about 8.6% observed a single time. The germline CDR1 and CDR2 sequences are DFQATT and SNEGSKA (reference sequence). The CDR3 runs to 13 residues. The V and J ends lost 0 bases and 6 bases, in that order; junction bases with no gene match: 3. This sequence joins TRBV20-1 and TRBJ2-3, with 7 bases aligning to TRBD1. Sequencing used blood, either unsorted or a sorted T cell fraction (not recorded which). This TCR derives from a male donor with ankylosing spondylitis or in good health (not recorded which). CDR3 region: CSARDGTDDTQYF. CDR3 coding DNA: TGCAGTGCTAGAGACGGGACAGACGATACGCAGTATTTT.